What follows are 9 T cell receptor beta chains derived from one specimen sequenced in a study of Tregs in tolerant kidney transplant recipients. TCRdb's copy holds only in-frame clones and misses some; the assay was immunoSEQ multiplex PCR. Of approximately 81,000 clones in the sample, over 75% were seen once. Related graft donors supplied nonmyeloablative bone marrow transplants, and mixed chimerism was transient. The sample was CD4+ T cells from blood (PBMCs), taken 24 months after the transplant. The receptors shown here come from a human patient who received a combined kidney and bone marrow transplant. Some T cells may be transferred from the graft donor.

The chain recombines TRBV18 with TRBJ2-1, with 15 positions matching TRBD2. J was trimmed by 9 bases and V by 6 bases; bases with no gene match: 3. Per the germline V gene, CDR1 is KGHSH and CDR2 is LQKENI. This CDR3 has 14 amino acids. The CDR3 region has the DNA TGTGCCAGCTCCCCGGGACTAGCGGGAGGTGAGCAGTTCTTC. Translating gives CASSPGLAGGEQFF.

The chain is built from TRBV5-4 and TRBJ2-2; 7 bases align to TRBD1. Germline V gives CDR1 SGHNT, CDR2 YYREEE (reference sequence). V gave up 5 bases and J gave up 0 bases; unmatched junction bases: 7. The CDR3 has 16 amino acids. The CDR3 nucleotides are TGTGCCAGCAGAAACCCCGGGACAGCGAACACCGGGGAGCTGTTTTTT. Translating it yields CASRNPGTANTGELFF.

This chain connects TRBV4-1 to TRBJ2-1, with D possibly matching TRBD2 (6 bases). There are 16 residues in the CDR3. Trimming shortened V by 0 bases and J by 2 bases, and 11 bases separated the two germline ends. Germline lookup yields CDR1 MGHRA and CDR2 YSYEKL. This CDR3 reads CASSQDARGTYNEQFF. In DNA form, the CDR3 reads TGCGCCAGCAGCCAAGATGCGCGGGGCACCTACAATGAGCAGTTCTTC.

The genes are TRBV7-9 and TRBJ2-5; 10 bases line up with TRBD1. CDR3 size: 14 residues. J was trimmed by 5 bases and V by 2 bases; bases with no gene match: 2. The germline CDR1 and CDR2 sequences are SEHNR and FQNEAQ (reference sequence). The CDR3 spells CASSLWTGGETQYF. CDR3 nucleotides: TGTGCCAGCAGCTTATGGACAGGGGGGGAGACCCAGTACTTC. Based on the CDR3 plus reference TRBV7-9 and TRBJ2-5, the full variable domain is DTGVSQNPRHKITKRGQNVTFRCDPISEHNRLYWYRQTLGQGPEFLTYFQNEAQLEKSRLLSDRFSAERPKGSFSTLEIQRTEQGDSAMYLCASSLWTGGETQYFGPGTRLLVL.

The CDR3 DNA is TGTGCCAGCAGCCCGGGACAGGGAAACTCGAATTCACCCCTCCACTTT. This encodes CASSPGQGNSNSPLHF. The chain uses TRBV11-1 and TRBJ1-6; 9 positions match TRBD1. The germline V gene has CDR1 SGHAT and CDR2 FQDESV (reference sequence). The CDR3 extends over 16 amino acids. V lost 5 bases and J lost 7; bases outside the gene matches: 9.

This sequence joins TRBV11-3 and TRBJ2-3; 7 nucleotides match TRBD2. J lost 1 base, V lost 3 bases, and 1 base had no gene match. Germline V gene sequence: CDR1 SGHNT, CDR2 YENEEA. CDR3 length: 14 amino acids. The CDR3, as DNA: TGTGCCAGCAGCTTTACTAGCGGCACAGATACGCAGTATTTT. Translation: CASSFTSGTDTQYF.

This clone was seen just once. The rearrangement uses TRBV7-2 and TRBJ2-5, with 10 bases identical to TRBD2. The last part of the DNA fits TRBJ2-7 better; the J call may be wrong. CDR3 length: 15 residues. Germline lookup yields CDR1 SGHTA and CDR2 FQGNSA. CDR3 coding DNA: TGTGCCAGCAGCTCAAGACTAGCGGGTGGTTACGAGCAGTACTTC. The encoded protein is CASSSRLAGGYEQYF.

The V call is TRBV7-9, the J call TRBJ2-3; no definite D call. Trimming stripped 5 bases from V and 0 bases from J, with 12 bases between. CDR1 and CDR2 from the germline V gene are SEHNR and FQNEAQ (reference sequence). The CDR3 is 15 amino acids. The CDR3 sequence is CASSILGPSTDTQYF. CDR3 nucleotides: TGTGCCAGCAGCATCCTAGGCCCCAGCACAGATACGCAGTATTTT.

The table lists this clone with a few counts. This sequence joins TRBV11-3 and TRBJ2-1; possible D gene TRBD1, 6 bases. V dropped 3 bases and J dropped 4 bases, with 13 bases sitting between them. This CDR3 is built from 15 residues. Germline assignment: CDR1 SGHNT and CDR2 YENEEA. CDR3: CASSFSGTSYNEQFF. The DNA for the CDR3 is TGTGCCAGCAGCTTTTCAGGGACATCTTACAATGAGCAGTTCTTC.